The sequence of this T cell receptor (beta chain) was determined in a study of control samples from healthy donors and cancer patients. V was clipped by 3 bases and J by 2 bases; unmatched bases: 8. The germline V gene has CDR1 LNHDA and CDR2 SQIVND (reference sequence). CDR3 length: 16 residues. The assay was immunoSEQ multiplex PCR, and TCRdb's table has in-frame clones only and misses some. The table lists about 120,000 clones, 85% to 90% of them singletons. This clonotype was sampled from a woman in her sixties with lung cancer. The sequencing input was PBMCs. The chain joins TRBV19 to TRBJ2-3; 7 nucleotides line up with TRBD2. The CDR3 here is CASSINSGAYTDTQYF. The CDR3 nucleotides read TGTGCCAGTAGTATTAACAGCGGGGCCTACACAGATACGCAGTATTTT.